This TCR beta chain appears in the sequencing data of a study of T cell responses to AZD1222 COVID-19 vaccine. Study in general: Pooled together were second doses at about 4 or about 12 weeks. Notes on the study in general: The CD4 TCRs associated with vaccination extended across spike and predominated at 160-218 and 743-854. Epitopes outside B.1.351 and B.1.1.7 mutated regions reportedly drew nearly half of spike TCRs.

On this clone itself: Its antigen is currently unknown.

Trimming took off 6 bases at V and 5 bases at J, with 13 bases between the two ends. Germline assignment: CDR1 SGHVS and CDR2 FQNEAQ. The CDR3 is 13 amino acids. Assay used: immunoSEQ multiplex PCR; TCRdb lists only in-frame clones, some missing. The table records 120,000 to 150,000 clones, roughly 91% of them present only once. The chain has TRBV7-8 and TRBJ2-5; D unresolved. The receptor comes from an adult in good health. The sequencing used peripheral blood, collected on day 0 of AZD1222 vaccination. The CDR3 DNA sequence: TGTGCCAGCAGGCCACTACCCCCGGAGACCCAGTACTTC. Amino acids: CASRPLPPETQYF.